The subject of this entry is one T cell receptor (beta chain). Its antigen is unknown. This CDR3 is 14 amino acids long. Germline assignment: CDR1 PRHDT and CDR2 FYEKMQ (reference sequence). Germline trimming cut 5 bases from V and 8 bases from J; bases unmatched to any gene: 9. The data originate from a study of post-analysis software for immune sequencing data. General study points: About 5 TRBV segments (TRBV5-6, TRBV5-1 and TRBV20-1 among them) occurred more frequently in patients than in controls. Multiple sclerosis was associated with a significant reduction in normalized Chao1 diversity relative to controls.

Each TCR beta cDNA library carried unique molecular identifiers. TCRdb itself ran the PCR reads through MiXCR, one entry per CDR3 protein. In the table there are hundreds of thousands of distinct CDR3 sequences, around 60% of which are singletons. The V and J genes are TRBV13 and TRBJ1-2; 9 bases are a match to TRBD1. Sequenced input: blood. This TCR came from a girl aged 2-10 years with multiple sclerosis. The DNA of the CDR3 is TGTGCCAGCAGCCGACAGGGGGAAGGCGGGGGCTACACCTTC. It encodes CASSRQGEGGGYTF. Complete variable domain (other parts from reference TRBV13 and TRBJ1-2): AAGVIQSPRHLIKEKRETATLKCYPIPRHDTVYWYQQGPGQDPQFLISFYEKMQSDKGSIPDRFSAQQFSDYHSELNMSSLELGDSALYFCASSRQGEGGGYTFGSGTRLTVV.